This T cell receptor (beta chain) comes out of a study of T cell responses to AZD1222 COVID-19 vaccine. Points from the study as a whole: After two AZD1222 doses, spike-specific TCR breadth and depth rose versus day 0. In all cases, repertoires were sampled only after the peak T cell response.

Profiling relied on immunoSEQ multiplex PCR, and the TCRdb table lists in-frame clones only, not all of them. The data contain around 150,000 clones, around 90% of them singletons. Remarks on this clone: The antigen is unknown.

The material sequenced was peripheral blood, taken on day 0 of AZD1222 vaccination. The TCR originated in an adult in good health.

The CDR3, as DNA: TGTGCCAGCAGCGGGCGGGGTGGCCCGGGTGAAAAACTGTTTTTT. This gives the protein CASSGRGGPGEKLFF. This chain uses TRBV7-9 with TRBJ1-4; D is uncertain. V lost 5 bases to trimming and J lost 7 bases, with 17 bases between them. The CDR3 runs 15 residues. Germline V gene data show CDR1 as SEHNR and CDR2 as FQNEAQ (reference sequence). The full variable domain, completed using reference TRBV7-9 and TRBJ1-4, is DTGVSQNPRHKITKRGQNVTFRCDPISEHNRLYWYRQTLGQGPEFLTYFQNEAQLEKSRLLSDRFSAERPKGSFSTLEIQRTEQGDSAMYLCASSGRGGPGEKLFFGSGTQLSVL.